This TCR beta chain was sequenced for a study of T cell repertoires in cytomegalovirus infection. The wider study: An indication of both CMV infection and matching HLA type came from public TCR beta signatures.

This clonotype was observed many times. Its antigen is not identified. The CDR3 extends over 15 amino acids. Trimming took 3 bases from V and 7 from J; bases not matched to a gene: 8. CDR1 is SGHVS and CDR2 is FQNEAQ in the germline V gene. Via MiXCR, TCRdb re-called the reads, giving one row per CDR3 protein. The profile shows 130,000 or so distinct CDR3 sequences, about 6% of them singletons. Study findings and constraints: Carriage of CMV together with the relevant HLA was identifiable through cumulative public TCR beta family frequency. In two of eight donors, the top clonotype was HLA-C-restricted CMV-specific.

This receptor was identified in a human donor in good health (CMV status not recorded). Some clones in this sample may be carry-over from other donors' samples. Sequences were obtained from PBMCs. The chain has TRBV7-8 and TRBJ1-4, with 7 positions matching TRBD1. In DNA, the CDR3 is TGTGCCAGCAGCTTCGCGACAGGGAAGGGTGAAAAACTGTTTTTT. Protein sequence: CASSFATGKGEKLFF.